This T cell receptor delta chain was captured by sequencing in a study of gamma-delta T cells after stem cell transplantation. TCRdb re-processed the RT-PCR reads via CATT. The table shows some 5,700 delta-chain clones, with around 9.6% occurring only once. The CDR3 consists of 17 residues. CDR1 and CDR2 from the germline V gene are GEAIGNYY and EKD. This clone was seen a few times. A read error may be the cause here, since a much bigger clone is one base away. The sample was gamma-delta T cells. The TCR sequence derives from a human donor. It is not recorded whose cells these are; they may come from a transplant donor. The V gene is TRDV2, the J gene TRDJ1; the match to TRDD3 covers 13 bases. CDR3 amino acids: CACDPVLGDTRDDELIF. The CDR3 DNA reads as TGTGCCTGTGACCCCGTACTGGGGGATACGCGAGACGATGAACTCATCTTT.